This TCR beta chain was retrieved from a study of blood T cell repertoires in COVID-19. Exposed enrollees had met someone with a PCR-confirmed or clinician-diagnosed COVID-19 case at some point within the 2 weeks before study entry. Trimming took off 0 bases at V and 6 bases at J, with 11 bases between the two ends. Germline-derived CDR1 and CDR2 are SGHRS and YFSETQ. The CDR3 covers 14 residues. Data came from immunoSEQ multiplex PCR; TCRdb stores just in-frame clones and leaves some out. The table shows approximately 280,000 clones, with roughly 85% occurring only once. The clonotype comes from a middle-aged man who had been exposed to COVID-19. The V and J genes are TRBV5-1 and TRBJ2-3; TRBD1 might be the D (5 bases). Specimen: PBMCs or T cells enriched from blood (not recorded which). In DNA form, the CDR3 reads TGCGCCAGCAGCTTGGGTCAGGGCTTCGATACGCAGTATTTT. Translation gives CASSLGQGFDTQYF.